This T cell receptor (beta chain) is from a study of T cell responses to AZD1222 COVID-19 vaccine (dated by TCRdb to the early 2020s). About the investigation overall: TCR sequencing covered roughly 230 trial participants: 207 given two doses of AZD1222 and 26 given two doses of MenACWY control vaccine. Trial participants were enrolled by age into subgroups of 18-55, 56-69 and 70-plus years, and approximately 150, 30 and 60 TCR-sequenced participants, respectively, were included in these subgroups. What the study reported, not specific to this receptor: Spike-specific TCR breadth and depth rose significantly after two AZD1222 doses compared with day 0 and with MenACWY recipients. Because no day 14 peak-response samples were available, the repertoires could be characterized only after the peak T cell response. Vaccine-associated CD4 TCRs spanned the whole spike protein, with dominant responses in regions 160-218 and 743-854. Most participants were white British and females outnumbered males, and the authors suggested that clonal diversity may have been underestimated. The 56-69-year group was small, and its depth increase did not reach significance, likely because of low power. Reportedly, close to half of the unique spike-specific TCRs recognized epitopes lying outside the regions that are mutated in the B.1.351 and B.1.1.7 variants. Conclusions about previously exposed vaccinees were limited because only a handful of AZD1222 recipients were SARS-CoV-2 seropositive at baseline.

From cysteine to phenylalanine, the CDR3 is 12 amino acids long. Left in the record is the CDR3 DNA by itself, 36 bases read in frame from the first base. Trimming takes 10 bases from V and 3 bases from J, and the germline ends sit 12 bases apart. In the germline V gene (reference sequence), CDR1 corresponds to LNHDA and CDR2 to SQIVND. As regards this clone: What antigen it recognizes has not been identified. No per-base quality is available; no much larger clone lies one base away.

The CDR3 regions of human TCRbeta chains were analyzed by immunosequencing. In the original analysis: TCRs in the repertoires were compared against a reference library of SARS-CoV-2-specific TCRs that had been generated with the MIRA antigen-specificity platform. Breadth meant the fraction of unique TCRs that were SARS-CoV-2-associated, whereas depth meant the fraction of total T cells that were SARS-CoV-2-associated. Using the MIRA data, each spike-specific TCR was mapped to the spike region that the TCR reacts to and placed in a CD4 or CD8 class. Log10-transformed breadth and depth values were compared by one-way ANOVA with Sidak's multiple comparisons tests. In TCRdb, the immuneACCESS table is reduced to in-frame sequences with V and J assigned. These tables do not hold every clone; where another copy was compared, an unresolved V gene accounts for under half, and the others remain unexplained. The V and J calls and clone size were taken over from that table, and D and trimming were inferred from the DNA. The table for this sample lists 85,000 to 130,000 clones; roughly 86% of them were counted only once. The ten largest clones take up 2.5% to 3.5% of the sample.

What the time point label conveys for this sample: about 28 days (+/-7) after the second vaccine dose. The treatment or condition label, read with the paper, signifies: meningococcal conjugate vaccine given as trial control. Vaccinee samples came from UK trials COV001 and COV002, including a single-blind randomized controlled phase 2/3 trial of AZD1222 (ChAdOx1 nCoV-19) in healthy adults. For TCRbeta chain sequencing, PBMC samples were collected from trial participants at day 0 and at day 28 after the second dose. The source is an adult who received the MenACWY meningococcal vaccine as a control. The source was peripheral blood, collected 28 days after the second dose of the MenACWY control vaccine. The chain employs TRBV19 and TRBJ1-1; the D gene cannot be named for sure. At the DNA level, the sequence is TGTGCCACCGGGTTTGGGTACACTGAAGCTTTCTTT. It translates to CATGFGYTEAFF.